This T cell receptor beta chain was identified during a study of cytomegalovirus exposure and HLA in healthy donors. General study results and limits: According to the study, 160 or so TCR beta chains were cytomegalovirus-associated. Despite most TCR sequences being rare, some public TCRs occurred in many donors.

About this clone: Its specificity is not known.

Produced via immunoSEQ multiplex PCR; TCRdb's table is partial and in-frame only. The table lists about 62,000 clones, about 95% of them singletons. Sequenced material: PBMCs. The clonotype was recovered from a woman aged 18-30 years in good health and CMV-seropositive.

CDR3 sequence reads: CASSPPSEKLFF. DNA for the CDR3: TGTGCCAGCAGCCCTCCCAGTGAAAAACTGTTTTTT. The chain links TRBV6-5 to TRBJ1-4; D gene unclear. V was trimmed by 6 bases and J by 7 bases, leaving 9 bases between them. Germline CDR1 is MNHEY and CDR2 is SVGAGI. The CDR3 sequence is 12 residues long.